The 12 T cell receptor beta chains given below trace back to one sample, sequenced in a study of shared clonotypes between healthy human individuals (dated by TCRdb to 2019 to 2021). Receptor amplification or capture employed the immunoSEQ multiplex PCR assay. TCRdb carries this immuneACCESS record with in-frame sequences only. Its versions omit some clonotypes, under half of them owing to an unresolved V gene in the studies checked, with the rest unexplained. A total of nearly 1,000,000 clones appear in this sample, 70% to 85% of them only once. Clones ranked in the top ten supply approximately 1.5% of the sample. Sequencing was done on a sample of memory CD4+ T cells sorted from blood. The cell subset or site label, read with the paper, signifies: CD45RA-negative fraction. The receptor source for this set is a man aged 18 to 30 in good health.

The chain carries TRBV5-1 and TRBJ1-2; D not resolved. Germline loops: CDR1 SGHRS, CDR2 YFSETQ. The CDR3 extends over 14 amino acids. With 0 bases removed from V and 4 bases from J, the gap between germline ends came to 10 bases. The CDR3 DNA reads as TGCGCCAGCAGCTTGGAGCGGCCGCTCTATGGCTACACCTTC. This encodes CASSLERPLYGYTF.

The CDR3 is CAWSVRSGGANSPLHF. DNA of the CDR3: TGTGCCTGGAGTGTAAGGTCAGGGGGCGCAAACTCACCCCTCCACTTT. The chain carries TRBV30 and TRBJ1-6; 8 nucleotides line up with TRBD1. CDR1 and CDR2 from the germline V gene are GTSNPN and SVGIG (reference sequence). The CDR3 contains 16 residues. Losses at the gene ends were 0 bases for V and 10 bases for J; bases not matched to a gene: 11.

The count of this clone is one. V usage is TRBV5-4 and J usage is TRBJ2-1, with D possibly matching TRBD2 (7 bases). Germline-derived CDR1 and CDR2 are SGHNT and YYREEE (reference sequence). V shed 4 bases and J shed 1 base, with 15 bases lying between them. The CDR3 covers 16 residues. The CDR3: CASSPAGALSYNEQFF. The DNA of the CDR3 is TGTGCCAGCAGCCCGGCGGGGGCTCTTTCCTACAATGAGCAGTTCTTC.

The chain uses TRBV18 and TRBJ1-4; possibly TRBD1 for D (5 bases). The CDR3 covers 17 residues. Trimming removed 1 base at V and 0 bases at J, with 12 bases between. CDR1 and CDR2 from the germline V gene are KGHSH and LQKENI. CDR3 sequence (DNA): TGTGCCAGCTCACCACAGGGACTAAGTGCAACTAATGAAAAACTGTTTTTT. Protein sequence: CASSPQGLSATNEKLFF.

The V call is TRBV10-1, the J call TRBJ2-2, with TRBD2 matching over 10 bases. The CDR3 is 15 amino acids. CDR1 and CDR2 from the germline V gene are WNHNN and SYGVQD (reference sequence). CDR3 in amino acids: CASQGASGSTGELFF. The DNA for the CDR3 is TGCGCTTCCCAGGGGGCTAGCGGGAGTACCGGGGAGCTGTTTTTT.

This chain links TRBV6-5 with TRBJ1-1; D remains unclear. The V gene's germline CDR1 is MNHEY and CDR2 SVGAGI. The CDR3 has 14 residues. The V end lost 4 bases, the J end lost 3 bases, and 12 bases lay between the germline ends. The CDR3 loop reads CASSSRTRDTEAFF. DNA for the CDR3: TGTGCCAGCAGTTCTAGGACCCGGGACACTGAAGCTTTCTTT.

A few counts support this clone. The chain has TRBV5-6 and TRBJ2-3, with unresolved D. The V gene lost 0 bases and the J gene lost 5 bases, with 13 bases spanning the gap. The CDR3 sequence is 15 residues long. The germline V gene encodes CDR1 SGHDT and CDR2 YYEEEE. The CDR3 sequence is CASSLAQVDGDTQYF. The CDR3 DNA follows: TGTGCCAGCAGCTTGGCCCAGGTAGACGGAGATACGCAGTATTTT.

The chain has TRBV7-2 and TRBJ1-2, with D unresolved. Trimming left V 1 base short and J 7 bases short, with 7 bases between. Germline V gene data show CDR1 as SGHTA and CDR2 as FQGNSA. The CDR3 length is 12 residues. The CDR3 DNA sequence: TGTGCCAGCAGCTTAGTAGGCAGTGGCTACACCTTC. It is translated as CASSLVGSGYTF.

The chain combines TRBV28 with TRBJ1-2; D perhaps matches TRBD1 (6 bases). V lost 5 bases and J 2 bases, leaving 21 bases between the germline ends. The CDR3 has 17 amino acids. Looked up from germline, CDR1 is MDHEN and CDR2 is SYDVKM. The CDR3 loop is CASSRGGSGVRNYGYTF. DNA for the CDR3: TGTGCCAGCAGTCGTGGGGGCTCGGGGGTTCGGAACTATGGCTACACCTTC.

This sequence joins TRBV7-6 and TRBJ2-7, with D perhaps TRBD2 (6 bases). Trimming removed 5 bases from V and 3 bases from J, with 20 bases in between. CDR1 SGHVS and CDR2 FNYEAQ come from the germline V gene. This CDR3 has 16 amino acids. CDR3 in amino acids: CASSPISGLALYEQYF. The CDR3 DNA sequence: TGTGCCAGCAGCCCCATCTCGGGACTTGCGCTCTACGAGCAGTACTTC.

Comment on this clone: At the DNA level, this CDR3 is encoded by other sequences in the same sample as well. J is TRBJ2-2 and V is TRBV5-4; 7 nucleotides line up with TRBD1. This CDR3 spans 13 amino acids. CDR1 and CDR2 from the germline V gene are SGHNT and YYREEE (reference sequence). The V and J ends lost 4 bases and 6 bases, in that order; junction bases with no gene match: 3. The CDR3 here is CASSLDRAGELFF. CDR3 bases: TGTGCCAGCAGCCTTGACAGGGCCGGGGAGCTGTTTTTT.

The chain joins TRBV28 to TRBJ1-1; no clear D gene. The CDR3 is 12 amino acids. Germline V lookup: CDR1 MDHEN, CDR2 SYDVKM. V lost 2 bases and J 3 bases, leaving 4 bases between the germline ends. DNA for the CDR3: TGTGCCAGCAGTTTACGGCACACTGAAGCTTTCTTT. The encoded protein is CASSLRHTEAFF.